These 21 T cell receptor beta chains share one sample of origin, sequenced in a study of blood T cell repertoires in COVID-19. The data were produced by immunoSEQ multiplex PCR, yet TCRdb's version contains in-frame clones alone and is incomplete. The sample includes about 98,000 clones, 82% of them seen just once. Sequencing was carried out using peripheral blood. The source of these receptors is a man at least 80 years old with acute or convalescent COVID-19.

The rearrangement uses TRBV5-1 and TRBJ2-1; 7 nucleotides match TRBD1. CDR1 and CDR2 (germline): SGHRS, YFSETQ. Trimming took 4 bases from V and 8 from J; bases not matched to a gene: 9. The CDR3 is 14 amino acids. CDR3 residues: CASSIPTGSDEQFF. CDR3 DNA: TGCGCCAGCAGCATCCCGACAGGGTCGGATGAGCAGTTCTTC.

Only a few counts were recorded for this clone. The chain is built from TRBV5-6 and TRBJ1-4; 9 positions match TRBD1. The CDR3 extends over 15 amino acids. From germline, CDR1 is SGHDT and CDR2 YYEEEE. V shed 4 bases and J 8 bases; nucleotides not matched to a gene: 9. CDR3 residues: CASSPSGTGQEKLFF. The CDR3 DNA is TGTGCCAGCAGCCCCTCCGGGACAGGGCAAGAAAAACTGTTTTTT.

The chain carries TRBV21-1 and TRBJ2-7; the table names TRBD2, a call not compared with the DNA. TRBV21-1 is given as a pseudogene. This CDR3 comprises 15 residues. CDR3: CASSPGRAGSHEQYF. Here the CDR3 DNA reads TGTGCCAGCAGCCCCGGGAGGGCAGGGTCCCACGAGCAGTACTTC.

V gene TRBV2 combines with J gene TRBJ1-2; D is possibly TRBD1 (5 bases). V lost 7 bases and J lost 5, with 17 bases in between. The CDR3 extends over 14 amino acids. Germline loops: CDR1 SNHLY, CDR2 FYNNEI. The CDR3: CASIPGGLLYGYTF. CDR3 sequence (DNA): TGTGCCAGCATCCCGGGGGGATTACTATATGGCTACACCTTC.

This sequence joins TRBV29-1 and TRBJ1-2; D not resolved. This CDR3 spans 13 amino acids. In germline, CDR1 is SQVTM, CDR2 ANQGSEA. The ends were cut back, 4 bases at V and 2 bases at J, with 11 bases in the middle. The CDR3 here is CSVVRQANYGYTF. The CDR3 region has the DNA TGCAGCGTTGTTCGGCAGGCAAACTATGGCTACACCTTC.

The chain couples TRBV27 to TRBJ1-1; possibly TRBD1 for D (5 bases). Germline V gene lookup returns CDR1 MNHEY and CDR2 SMNVEV (reference sequence). There are 14 residues in the CDR3. Trimming shortened V by 2 bases and J by 6 bases, and 13 bases separated the two germline ends. CDR3 coding DNA: TGTGCCAGCAGTTTAGGGGGACTCAACCCTGAAGCTTTCTTT. It encodes CASSLGGLNPEAFF.

V usage is TRBV5-6 and J usage is TRBJ1-5, with a possible D match to TRBD1 (5 bases). CDR3 length equals 15 residues. V shed 2 bases and J shed 4 bases, with 13 bases lying between them. Germline V gene sequence: CDR1 SGHDT, CDR2 YYEEEE. Here the CDR3 reads CASSFQGAENQPQHF. The CDR3, as DNA: TGTGCCAGCAGCTTTCAAGGGGCGGAGAATCAGCCCCAGCATTTT.

This chain uses TRBV28 with TRBJ2-2; TRBD1 aligns across 8 bases. The length of the CDR3 is 15 residues. Looked up from germline, CDR1 is MDHEN and CDR2 is SYDVKM. The V gene end was trimmed by 3 bases and the J gene end by 4 bases; junction bases not matched to a gene: 4. The CDR3 here is CASSFPRGRTGELFF. CDR3 coding DNA: TGTGCCAGCAGTTTCCCCAGGGGGCGCACCGGGGAGCTGTTTTTT.

This clone has just a few counts. This chain joins TRBV10-1 and TRBJ1-1; D is undetermined. This CDR3 is 13 amino acids long. Germline V gives CDR1 WNHNN, CDR2 SYGVQD (reference sequence). V was pared by 6 bases and J by 2 bases, with 10 bases between. The CDR3 region has the DNA TGCGCCAGCAGCGTACAGATAAACACTGAAGCTTTCTTT. Amino acids: CASSVQINTEAFF.

V and J are TRBV27 and TRBJ2-1, with D possibly being TRBD2 (5 bases). This CDR3 has 16 residues. V lost 1 base and J 0 bases, leaving 10 bases between the germline ends. Germline CDR1 MNHEY, CDR2 SMNVEV (reference sequence). CDR3 residues: CASSLWGVSSYNEQFF. The CDR3 nucleotides read TGTGCCAGCAGTTTATGGGGAGTTAGCTCCTACAATGAGCAGTTCTTC.

This clone was recorded once. The chain links TRBV30 to TRBJ1-5; 9 positions match TRBD1. The CDR3 runs to 23 residues. The V and J ends lost 3 bases and 0 bases, in that order; junction bases with no gene match: 27. CDR1 and CDR2 from the germline V gene are GTSNPN and SVGIG (reference sequence). This CDR3 reads CAWSAKMEIIGTGRIYSNQPQHF. CDR3 nucleotides: TGTGCCTGGAGCGCGAAAATGGAGATTATCGGGACAGGGAGAATTTATAGCAATCAGCCCCAGCATTTT.

The rearrangement joins TRBV10-3 to TRBJ2-7; TRBD1 aligns across 9 bases. V was pared by 6 bases and J by 3 bases, with 0 bases of the junction left unmatched. Germline CDR1 is ENHRY and CDR2 is SYGVKD. This CDR3 region has 12 residues. CDR3 nucleotides: TGTGCCATCAGGGACAGGGGCTACGAGCAGTACTTC. This translates into CAIRDRGYEQYF.

The genes are TRBV6-6 and TRBJ1-1; D is uncertain. Germline lookup yields CDR1 MNHNY and CDR2 SVGAGI (reference sequence). The CDR3 loop spans 15 amino acids. Trimming shortened V by 4 bases and J by 4 bases, and 16 bases separated the two germline ends. The CDR3 DNA reads TGTGCCAGCAGTTCCCGGACTCGGACGGGCACTGAAGCTTTCTTT. Protein sequence: CASSSRTRTGTEAFF.

The rearrangement uses TRBV5-6 and TRBJ2-4; D may be TRBD1 (6 bases). V shed 4 bases and J shed 9 bases, with 11 bases lying between them. The CDR3 runs 12 residues. The germline CDR1 and CDR2 sequences are SGHDT and YYEEEE. The chain's CDR3 is CASSEDSRIQYF. CDR3 coding DNA: TGTGCCAGCAGCGAGGACAGTCGCATTCAGTACTTC.

This clone was seen a single time. This sequence joins TRBV6-2 or TRBV6-3 and TRBJ2-5, with 11 bases fitting TRBD1. The ends lost 4 bases at V and 5 bases at J; junction bases unmatched: 6. CDR1 is MNHEY, CDR2 SVGEGT, per germline. The length of the CDR3 is 15 residues. CDR3 in amino acids: CASSSDRGPGETQYF. CDR3 DNA: TGTGCCAGCAGTTCGGACAGGGGGCCGGGGGAGACCCAGTACTTC.

This clone occurred a few times. The V and J genes are TRBV5-1 and TRBJ2-2; D is perhaps TRBD1 (6 bases). The V end was cut by 7 bases, the J end by 6 bases, with 16 bases between. The CDR3 runs to 14 residues. The germline V gene has CDR1 SGHRS and CDR2 YFSETQ. In nucleotides, the CDR3 is TGCGCCAGCGCCCTCGTGGCAGGGGCCGGGGAGCTGTTTTTT. Translation gives CASALVAGAGELFF.

The rearrangement links TRBV7-8 to TRBJ1-1; unclear D gene. The CDR3 loop spans 13 amino acids. The germline CDR1 and CDR2 sequences are SGHVS and FQNEAQ. The V end lost 4 bases, the J end lost 10 bases, and 16 bases lay between the germline ends. The CDR3 DNA follows: TGTGCCAGCAGCTCTAGTCTGTCACAAGGAGCTTTCTTT. As protein: CASSSSLSQGAFF.

The chain recombines TRBV7-2 with TRBJ1-6; D call uncertain. V shed 8 bases and J shed 7 bases, with 9 bases lying between them. CDR1 and CDR2 from the germline V gene are SGHTA and FQGNSA. CDR3 size: 12 residues. This CDR3 reads CASGQQNSPLHF. The CDR3 DNA reads TGTGCCAGCGGCCAACAGAATTCACCCCTCCACTTT.

This rearrangement joins TRBV25-1 to TRBJ1-1; no clear D gene. The CDR3 totals 13 residues. The V gene's germline CDR1 is MGHDK and CDR2 SYGVNS. V was pared by 6 bases and J by 1 base, with 9 bases between. The CDR3 loop reads CASRRHQNTEAFF. CDR3 coding DNA: TGTGCCAGCAGAAGACACCAGAACACTGAAGCTTTCTTT.

This chain uses TRBV24-1 with TRBJ2-3, with 8 positions matching TRBD2. V dropped 7 bases and J dropped 1; count of bases not matched to a gene: 3. CDR3 size: 14 residues. Germline CDR1 KGHDR, CDR2 SFDVKD. CDR3 DNA: TGTGCCACCAGCCGGGGGGGCCGCACAGATACGCAGTATTTT. Protein sequence: CATSRGGRTDTQYF.

The CDR3 is CASSQAGDRGNGNTIYF. The DNA for the CDR3 is TGCGCCAGCAGTCAGGCCGGCGACAGGGGCAATGGAAACACCATATATTTT. The V call is TRBV23-1, the J call TRBJ1-3, with 8 bases identical to TRBD1. TRBV23-1 is designated an ORF whose function remains uncertain. Trimming removed 3 bases from V and 3 bases from J; junction bases left unmatched: 10. The CDR3 is 17 amino acids.